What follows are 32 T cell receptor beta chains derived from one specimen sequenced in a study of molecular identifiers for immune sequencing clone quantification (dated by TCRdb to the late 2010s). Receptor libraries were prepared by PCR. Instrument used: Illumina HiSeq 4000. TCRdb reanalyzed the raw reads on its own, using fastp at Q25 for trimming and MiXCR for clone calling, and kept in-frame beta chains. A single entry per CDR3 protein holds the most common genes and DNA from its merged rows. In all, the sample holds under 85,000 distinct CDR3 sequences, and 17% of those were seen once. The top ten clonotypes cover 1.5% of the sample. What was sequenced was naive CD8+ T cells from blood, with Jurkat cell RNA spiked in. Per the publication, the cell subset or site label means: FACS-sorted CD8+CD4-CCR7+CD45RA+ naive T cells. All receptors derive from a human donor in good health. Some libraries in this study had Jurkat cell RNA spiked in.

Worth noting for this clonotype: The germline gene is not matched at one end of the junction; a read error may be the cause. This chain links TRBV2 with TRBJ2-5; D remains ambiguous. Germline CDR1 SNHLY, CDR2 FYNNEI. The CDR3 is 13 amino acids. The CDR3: CASNLDIRETQHF. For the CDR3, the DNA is TGTGCCAGCAATTTAGACATTCGAGAGACCCAGCACTTC.

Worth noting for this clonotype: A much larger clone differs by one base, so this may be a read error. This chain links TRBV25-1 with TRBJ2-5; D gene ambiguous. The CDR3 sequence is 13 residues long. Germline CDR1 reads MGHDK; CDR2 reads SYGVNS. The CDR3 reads CASSEGNQETRYF. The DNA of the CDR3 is TGTGCCAGCAGTGAGGGGAACCAAGAGACCCGGTACTTC.

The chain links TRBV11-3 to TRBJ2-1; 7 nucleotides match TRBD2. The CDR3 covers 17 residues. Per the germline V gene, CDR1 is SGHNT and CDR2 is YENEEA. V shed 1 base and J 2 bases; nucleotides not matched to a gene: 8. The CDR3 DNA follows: TGTGCCAGCAGCTTAGTCTCAAGCGGGGCCCCCTACAATGAGCAGTTCTTC. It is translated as CASSLVSSGAPYNEQFF.

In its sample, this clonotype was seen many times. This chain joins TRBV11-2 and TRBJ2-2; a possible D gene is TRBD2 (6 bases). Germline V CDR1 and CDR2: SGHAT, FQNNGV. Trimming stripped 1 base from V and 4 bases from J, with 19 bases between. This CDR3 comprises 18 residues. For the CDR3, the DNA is TGTGCCAGCAGCTTAGGCATGGGACTCGACTATTCCACCGGGGAGCTGTTTTTT. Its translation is CASSLGMGLDYSTGELFF.

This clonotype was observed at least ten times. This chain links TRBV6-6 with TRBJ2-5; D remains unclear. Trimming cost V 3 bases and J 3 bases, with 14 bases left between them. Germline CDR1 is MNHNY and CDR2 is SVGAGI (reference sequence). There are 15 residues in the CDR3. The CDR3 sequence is CASSYLGLSEETQYF. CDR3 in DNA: TGTGCCAGCAGTTATCTAGGTTTATCGGAAGAGACCCAGTACTTC.

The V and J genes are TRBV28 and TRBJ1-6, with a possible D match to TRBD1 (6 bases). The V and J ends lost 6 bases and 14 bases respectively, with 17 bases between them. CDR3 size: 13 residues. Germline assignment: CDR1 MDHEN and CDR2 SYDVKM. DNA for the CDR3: TGTGCCAGCAGACCTACTACAGGGTCTACCCTCCACTTT. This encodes CASRPTTGSTLHF.

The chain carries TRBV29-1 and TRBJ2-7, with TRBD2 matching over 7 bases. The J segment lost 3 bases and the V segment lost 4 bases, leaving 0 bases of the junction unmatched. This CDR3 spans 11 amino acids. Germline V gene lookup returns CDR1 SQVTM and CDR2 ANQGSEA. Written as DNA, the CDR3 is TGCAGCGTTGGGGAGGGCTACGAGCAGTACTTC. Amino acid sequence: CSVGEGYEQYF.

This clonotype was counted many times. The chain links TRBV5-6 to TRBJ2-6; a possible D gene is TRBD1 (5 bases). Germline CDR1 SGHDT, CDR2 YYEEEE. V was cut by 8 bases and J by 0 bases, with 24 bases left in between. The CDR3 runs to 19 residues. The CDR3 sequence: CASLYRNRPLTSGANVLTF. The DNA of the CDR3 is TGTGCCAGTCTCTATCGGAACAGGCCCCTCACCTCTGGGGCCAACGTCCTGACTTTC.

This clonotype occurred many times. CDR3 protein: CSVVGGTGELFF. The DNA for the CDR3 is TGCAGCGTAGTAGGAGGCACCGGGGAGCTGTTTTTT. The chain is built from TRBV29-1 and TRBJ2-2, with D perhaps matching TRBD2 (5 bases). The V gene lost 6 bases and the J gene lost 4 bases, with 9 bases spanning the gap. The germline CDR1 and CDR2 sequences are SQVTM and ANQGSEA. The CDR3 length is 12 residues.

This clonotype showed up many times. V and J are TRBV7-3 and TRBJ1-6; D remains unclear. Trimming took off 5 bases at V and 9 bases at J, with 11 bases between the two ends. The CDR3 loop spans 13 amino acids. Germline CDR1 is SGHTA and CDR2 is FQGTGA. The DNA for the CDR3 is TGTGCCAGCAGCCCCTATTCGGGTTCACCCCTCCACTTT. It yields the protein CASSPYSGSPLHF.

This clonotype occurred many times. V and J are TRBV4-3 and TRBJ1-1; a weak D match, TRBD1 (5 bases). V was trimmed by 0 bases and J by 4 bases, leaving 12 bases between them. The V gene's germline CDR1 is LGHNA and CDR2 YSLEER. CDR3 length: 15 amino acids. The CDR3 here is CASSQDVQGGTEAFF. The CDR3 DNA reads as TGCGCCAGCAGCCAAGATGTGCAGGGCGGCACTGAAGCTTTCTTT.

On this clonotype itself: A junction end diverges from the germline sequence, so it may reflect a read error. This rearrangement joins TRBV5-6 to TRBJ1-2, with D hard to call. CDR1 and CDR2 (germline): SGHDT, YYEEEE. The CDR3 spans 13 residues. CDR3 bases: TGTGCCAGCAGCTTCGGCGCTAACTATGGCTACGCCTTC. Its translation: CASSFGANYGYAF.

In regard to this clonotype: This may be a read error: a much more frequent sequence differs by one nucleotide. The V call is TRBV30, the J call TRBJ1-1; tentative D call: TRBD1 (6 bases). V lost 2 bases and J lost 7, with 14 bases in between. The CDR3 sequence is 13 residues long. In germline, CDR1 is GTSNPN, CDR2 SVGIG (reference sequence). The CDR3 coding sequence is TGTGCCTGGAGTTCTCCAGGGGTGAGTGAAGCTTTCTTT. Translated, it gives CAWSSPGVSEAFF.

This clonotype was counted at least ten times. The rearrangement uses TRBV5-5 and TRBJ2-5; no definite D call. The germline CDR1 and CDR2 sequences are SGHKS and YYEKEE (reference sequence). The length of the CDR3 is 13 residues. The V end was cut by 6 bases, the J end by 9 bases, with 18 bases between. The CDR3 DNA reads TGTGCCAGCACAATAAAGGAAGGCCAACCCCAGTACTTC. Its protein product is CASTIKEGQPQYF.

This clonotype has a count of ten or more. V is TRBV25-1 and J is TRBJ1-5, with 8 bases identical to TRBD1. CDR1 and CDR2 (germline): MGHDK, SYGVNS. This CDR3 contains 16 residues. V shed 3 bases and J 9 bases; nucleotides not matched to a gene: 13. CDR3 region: CASSDRGQGGTWPQHF. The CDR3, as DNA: TGTGCCAGCAGTGATCGAGGACAGGGCGGAACTTGGCCCCAGCATTTT.

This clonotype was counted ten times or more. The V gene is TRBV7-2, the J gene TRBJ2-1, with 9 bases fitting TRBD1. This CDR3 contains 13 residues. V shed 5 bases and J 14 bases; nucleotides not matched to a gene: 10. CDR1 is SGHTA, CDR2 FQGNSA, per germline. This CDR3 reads CASSPLWTGEEFF. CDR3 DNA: TGTGCCAGCAGCCCGCTATGGACAGGGGAGGAGTTCTTC.

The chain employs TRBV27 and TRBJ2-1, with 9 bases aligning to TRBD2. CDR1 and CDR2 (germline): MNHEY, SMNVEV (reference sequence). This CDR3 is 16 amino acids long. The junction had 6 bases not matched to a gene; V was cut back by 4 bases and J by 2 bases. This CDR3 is CASSSVAGAAYNEQFF. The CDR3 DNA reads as TGTGCCAGCAGTTCGGTAGCGGGAGCGGCCTACAATGAGCAGTTCTTC.

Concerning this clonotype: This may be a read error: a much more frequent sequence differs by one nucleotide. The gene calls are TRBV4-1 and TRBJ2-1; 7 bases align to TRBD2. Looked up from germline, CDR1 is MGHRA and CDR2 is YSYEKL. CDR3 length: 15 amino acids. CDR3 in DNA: TGCACCAGCAGCCCGAGCGGGAACTACTACAATGAGCAGTTCTTC. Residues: CTSSPSGNYYNEQFF.

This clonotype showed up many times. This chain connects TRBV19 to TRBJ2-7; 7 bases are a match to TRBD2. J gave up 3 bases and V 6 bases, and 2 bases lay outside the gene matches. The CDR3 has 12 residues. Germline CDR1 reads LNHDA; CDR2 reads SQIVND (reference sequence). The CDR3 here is CASRAGIYEQYF. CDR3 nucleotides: TGTGCCAGTAGAGCGGGGATCTACGAGCAGTACTTC.

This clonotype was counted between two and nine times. The CDR3 sequence: CASRQLAGVWNEQFF. CDR3 coding DNA: TGCGCCAGCAGGCAACTAGCGGGAGTGTGGAATGAGCAGTTCTTC. This chain joins TRBV5-1 and TRBJ2-1; 11 bases line up with TRBD2. J was trimmed by 7 bases and V by 5 bases; bases with no gene match: 8. Germline V gene data show CDR1 as SGHRS and CDR2 as YFSETQ. CDR3 length equals 15 residues.

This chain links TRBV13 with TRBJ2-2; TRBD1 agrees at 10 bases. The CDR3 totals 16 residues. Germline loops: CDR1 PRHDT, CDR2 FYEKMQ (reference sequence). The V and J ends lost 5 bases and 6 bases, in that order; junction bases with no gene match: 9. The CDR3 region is CASSPTGGEWAGELFF. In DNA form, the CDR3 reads TGTGCCAGCAGCCCGACAGGGGGCGAATGGGCCGGGGAGCTGTTTTTT.

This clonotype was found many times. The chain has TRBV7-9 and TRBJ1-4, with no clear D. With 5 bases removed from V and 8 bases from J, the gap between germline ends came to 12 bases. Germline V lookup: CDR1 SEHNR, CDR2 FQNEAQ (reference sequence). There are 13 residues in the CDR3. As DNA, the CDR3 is TGTGCCAGCAGCCACCCACGGCGGGAAAAACTGTTTTTT. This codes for CASSHPRREKLFF.

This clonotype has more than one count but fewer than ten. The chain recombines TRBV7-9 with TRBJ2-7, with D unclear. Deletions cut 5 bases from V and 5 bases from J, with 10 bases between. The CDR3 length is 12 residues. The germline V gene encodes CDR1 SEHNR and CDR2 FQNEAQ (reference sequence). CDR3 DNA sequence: TGTGCCAGCAGCCAGGTCCCTGACGAGCAGTACTTC. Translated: CASSQVPDEQYF.

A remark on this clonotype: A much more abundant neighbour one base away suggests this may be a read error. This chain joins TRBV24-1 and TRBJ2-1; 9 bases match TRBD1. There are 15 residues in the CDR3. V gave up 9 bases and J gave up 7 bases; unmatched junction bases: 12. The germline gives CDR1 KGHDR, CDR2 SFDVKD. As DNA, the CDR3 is TGTGCCACCGCTCCTTTCGGGACAGGGAGTAATGAGCAGTTCTTC. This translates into CATAPFGTGSNEQFF.

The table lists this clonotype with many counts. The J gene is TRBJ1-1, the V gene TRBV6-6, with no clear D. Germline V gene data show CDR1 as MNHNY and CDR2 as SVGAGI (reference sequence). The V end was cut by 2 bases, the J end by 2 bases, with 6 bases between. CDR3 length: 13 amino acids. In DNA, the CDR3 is TGTGCCAGCAGTTACGTCTCCAACACTGAAGCTTTCTTT. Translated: CASSYVSNTEAFF.

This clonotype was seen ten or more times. CDR3 nucleotide sequence: TGTGCCAGCAGCTCACCCACCGGGGGGGCCATGAACACTGAAGCTTTCTTT. Protein: CASSSPTGGAMNTEAFF. V usage is TRBV7-9 and J usage is TRBJ1-1; the D gene is possibly TRBD1 (6 bases). Germline V CDR1 and CDR2: SEHNR, FQNEAQ (reference sequence). This CDR3 comprises 17 residues. V lost 4 bases to trimming and J lost 0 bases, with 18 bases between them.

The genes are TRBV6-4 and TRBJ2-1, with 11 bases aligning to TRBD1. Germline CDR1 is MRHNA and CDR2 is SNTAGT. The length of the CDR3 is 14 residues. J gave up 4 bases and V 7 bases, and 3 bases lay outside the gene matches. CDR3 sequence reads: CASKDRGRYNEQFF. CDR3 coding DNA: TGTGCCAGCAAGGACAGGGGGCGATACAATGAGCAGTTCTTC.

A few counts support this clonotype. CDR3 nucleotides: TGTGCCAGCAGTCCGTCCGGGACACAATATGGCTACACCTTC. The encoded protein is CASSPSGTQYGYTF. The chain uses TRBV12-3 or TRBV12-4 and TRBJ1-2, with D perhaps matching TRBD1 (6 bases). V was cut by 5 bases and J by 5 bases, with 15 bases left in between. CDR3 length: 14 residues.

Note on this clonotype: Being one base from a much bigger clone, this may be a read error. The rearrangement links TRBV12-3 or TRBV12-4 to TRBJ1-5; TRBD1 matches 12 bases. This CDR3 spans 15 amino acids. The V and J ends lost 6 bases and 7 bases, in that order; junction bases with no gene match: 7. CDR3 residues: CASSPGTGGRQPQHF. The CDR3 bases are TGTGCCAGCAGCCCCGGGACAGGGGGCCGGCAGCCCCAGCATTTT.

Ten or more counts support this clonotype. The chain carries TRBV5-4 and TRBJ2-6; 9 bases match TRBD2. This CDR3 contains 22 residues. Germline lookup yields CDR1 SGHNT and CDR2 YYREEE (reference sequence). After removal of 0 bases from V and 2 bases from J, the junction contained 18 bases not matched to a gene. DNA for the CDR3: TGTGCCAGCAGCTTGGAGTATGTCGGCGGGAGGGCCTTTAGTCCTGGGGCCAACGTCCTGACTTTC. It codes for CASSLEYVGGRAFSPGANVLTF. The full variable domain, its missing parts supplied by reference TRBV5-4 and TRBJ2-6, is ETGVTQSPTHLIKTRGQQVTLRCSSQSGHNTVSWYQQALGQGPQFIFQYYREEENGRGNFPPRFSGLQFPNYSSELNVNALELDDSALYLCASSLEYVGGRAFSPGANVLTFGAGSRLTVL.

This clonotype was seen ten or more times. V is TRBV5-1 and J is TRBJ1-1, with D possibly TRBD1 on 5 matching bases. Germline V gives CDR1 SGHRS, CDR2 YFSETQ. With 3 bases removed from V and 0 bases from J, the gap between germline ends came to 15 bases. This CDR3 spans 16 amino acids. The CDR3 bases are TGCGCCAGCAGCTGGACCGGGACGGCTATGAACACTGAAGCTTTCTTT. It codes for CASSWTGTAMNTEAFF.

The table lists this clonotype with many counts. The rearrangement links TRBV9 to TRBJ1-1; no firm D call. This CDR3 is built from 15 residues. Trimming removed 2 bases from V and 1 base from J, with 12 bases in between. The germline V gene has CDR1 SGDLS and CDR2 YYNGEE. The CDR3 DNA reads TGTGCCAGCAGCGTCCACAGCTTCGGGAACACTGAAGCTTTCTTT. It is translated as CASSVHSFGNTEAFF.